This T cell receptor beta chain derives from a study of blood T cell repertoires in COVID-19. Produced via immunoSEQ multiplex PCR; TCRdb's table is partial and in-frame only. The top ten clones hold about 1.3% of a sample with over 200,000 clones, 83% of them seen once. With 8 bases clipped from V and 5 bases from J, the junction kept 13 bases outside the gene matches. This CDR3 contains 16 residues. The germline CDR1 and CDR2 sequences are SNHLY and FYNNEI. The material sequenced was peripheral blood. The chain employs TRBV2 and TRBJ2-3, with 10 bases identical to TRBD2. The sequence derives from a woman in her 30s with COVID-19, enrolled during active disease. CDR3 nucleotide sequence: TGTGCCAGCGCTTCCGTTAGCGGGAGGAGAGGAGATACGCAGTATTTT. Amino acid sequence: CASASVSGRRGDTQYF.